This TCR beta chain appears in the sequencing data of a study of early T cells in non-severe SARS-CoV-2 infection. V dropped 4 bases and J dropped 0 bases, with 13 bases sitting between them. The germline gives CDR1 MDHEN, CDR2 SYDVKM. This CDR3 comprises 16 residues. TCRdb reprocessed the 5' RACE reads with MiXCR, giving one entry per CDR3 protein. The sample contains roughly 110,000 distinct CDR3 sequences, more than 9.5% of which appear only once. The chain employs TRBV28 and TRBJ1-3; D may be TRBD1 (5 bases). This receptor was taken from an adult who was a healthcare worker with PCR-confirmed SARS-CoV-2 infection or an uninfected control (not recorded which). Source material: whole blood. CDR3 sequence reads: CASSSAADSSGNTIYF. In DNA, the CDR3 is TGTGCCAGCAGTTCGGCCGCCGACAGCTCTGGAAACACCATATATTTT.